The 28 T cell receptor beta chains reported below all come from one sample, sequenced in a study of a mutant IDH1 vaccine in newly diagnosed glioma. The antigens these receptors bind are not known. Profiling relied on immunoSEQ multiplex PCR, and the TCRdb table lists in-frame clones only, not all of them. The sample includes 50,000 to 75,000 clones, roughly 68% of them seen just once. Time point of the sample: week 35, safety follow-up. Each dose of the vaccine consisted of 300 ug of mutant IDH1 20-mer peptide, with topical imiquimod. The specimen comprised PBMCs, sampled from a glioma patient whose treatment included an IDH1 peptide vaccine. These receptor sequences come from a man aged 50-59 years with glioma.

J is TRBJ2-1 and V is TRBV5-1; the D gene is possibly TRBD2 (5 bases). Germline CDR1 SGHRS, CDR2 YFSETQ. The CDR3 runs 14 residues. The ends were cut back, 4 bases at V and 5 bases at J, with 13 bases in the middle. CDR3 amino acids: CASSLEVGNNEQFF. Written as DNA, the CDR3 is TGCGCCAGCAGCCTCGAGGTCGGGAACAATGAGCAGTTCTTC.

The chain combines TRBV9 with TRBJ1-1, with D perhaps TRBD1 (6 bases). Trimming cost V 0 bases and J 1 base, with 13 bases left between them. This CDR3 is built from 16 residues. Germline assignment: CDR1 SGDLS and CDR2 YYNGEE. CDR3 DNA: TGTGCCAGCAGCGTAGGAGCCGGGACAAGGAACACTGAAGCTTTCTTT. Its translation: CASSVGAGTRNTEAFF.

In its sample, this clone was seen a few times. The chain recombines TRBV30 with TRBJ2-7; maybe TRBD2 (7 bases). Per germline, CDR1 GTSNPN and CDR2 SVGIG (reference sequence). The CDR3 sequence is 13 residues long. V was shortened by 0 bases and J by 6 bases, with 12 bases between the two germline ends. The CDR3 here is CAWSVYREGEQYF. CDR3 DNA sequence: TGTGCCTGGAGTGTGTACAGGGAGGGCGAGCAGTACTTC.

The chain carries TRBV7-8 and TRBJ1-5; D might be TRBD1 (5 bases). Trimming shortened V by 5 bases and J by 7 bases, and 24 bases separated the two germline ends. CDR1 and CDR2 from the germline V gene are SGHVS and FQNEAQ. This CDR3 contains 17 residues. CDR3 DNA: TGTGCCAGCAGCACTCTCCGGGACCCCCTAGGAATCCAGCCCCAGCATTTT. This gives the protein CASSTLRDPLGIQPQHF.

The chain joins TRBV2 to TRBJ1-2; D is possibly TRBD1 (5 bases). Per germline, CDR1 SNHLY and CDR2 FYNNEI. V lost 3 bases, J lost 8 bases, and 16 bases lay in between. The CDR3 has 14 residues. The CDR3 coding sequence is TGTGCCAGCAGTGAGGCCTGGGGGTTCAGCGGCTACACCTTC. This encodes CASSEAWGFSGYTF.

This chain links TRBV4-3 with TRBJ1-3; TRBD1 might be the D (5 bases). Looked up from germline, CDR1 is LGHNA and CDR2 is YSLEER. CDR3 length: 15 residues. Trimming pared 0 bases from V and 3 bases from J, leaving 9 bases between. The CDR3 here is CASSQDRQFGNTIYF. In DNA form, the CDR3 reads TGCGCCAGCAGCCAAGATAGACAGTTTGGAAACACCATATATTTT.

This clone has only one observation. This chain connects TRBV10-3 to TRBJ1-1; no clear D. CDR3 size: 14 residues. Germline CDR1 and CDR2: ENHRY and SYGVKD. The germline V and J ends were trimmed by 2 bases and 3 bases, with 10 bases remaining between them. The CDR3 sequence is CAISERVRYTEAFF. The DNA of the CDR3 is TGTGCCATCAGTGAGAGGGTGAGGTACACTGAAGCTTTCTTT.

The chain uses TRBV30 and TRBJ1-2; 7 bases agree with TRBD1. In germline, CDR1 is GTSNPN, CDR2 SVGIG (reference sequence). Unmatched junction bases numbered 12, after V lost 1 base and J lost 4 bases. The CDR3 extends over 16 amino acids. CDR3 nucleotide sequence: TGTGCCTGGAGTGGCCGGAAGGGGGCTTCCTCCTATGGCTACACCTTC. Translating it yields CAWSGRKGASSYGYTF.

This chain connects TRBV7-9 to TRBJ2-1, with D perhaps TRBD1 (5 bases). Germline CDR1 reads SEHNR; CDR2 reads FQNEAQ (reference sequence). The V end was cut by 2 bases, the J end by 3 bases, with 11 bases between. The CDR3 contains 15 residues. CDR3 region: CASSLTAGHYNEQFF. DNA of the CDR3: TGTGCCAGCAGCTTAACGGCAGGACACTACAATGAGCAGTTCTTC.

The chain combines TRBV5-6 with TRBJ2-7, with 12 bases identical to TRBD2. With 0 bases clipped from V and 0 bases from J, the junction kept 7 bases outside the gene matches. Germline CDR1 is SGHDT and CDR2 is YYEEEE. The CDR3 totals 18 residues. The CDR3 region is CASSLGLAGVLLSYEQYF. In DNA form, the CDR3 reads TGTGCCAGCAGCTTGGGACTAGCGGGGGTCCTCCTCTCCTACGAGCAGTACTTC.

There are a few counts of this clone. The chain uses TRBV7-8 and TRBJ2-2; 9 bases fit TRBD1. V lost 3 bases to trimming and J lost 1 base; unmatched junction nucleotides: 0. The length of the CDR3 is 15 residues. Germline CDR1 is SGHVS and CDR2 is FQNEAQ. Written as DNA, the CDR3 is TGTGCCAGCAGCTTGGGACAGGGGAACACCGGGGAGCTGTTTTTT. Residues: CASSLGQGNTGELFF.

V usage is TRBV20-1 and J usage is TRBJ1-1; possibly TRBD1 for D (5 bases). The germline CDR1 and CDR2 sequences are DFQATT and SNEGSKA (reference sequence). V was pared by 7 bases and J by 4 bases, with 10 bases between. This CDR3 has 11 amino acids. In DNA form, the CDR3 reads TGCAGTGTTAGGGGTGGCACTGAAGCTTTCTTT. Protein sequence: CSVRGGTEAFF.

The chain uses TRBV7-2 and TRBJ2-7, with 12 bases identical to TRBD1. CDR3 length: 14 amino acids. Unmatched junction bases numbered 6, after V lost 6 bases and J lost 6 bases. Germline V gene sequence: CDR1 SGHTA, CDR2 FQGNSA. The CDR3 sequence: CASRPGTGGSEQYF. The DNA of the CDR3 is TGTGCCAGCAGACCCGGGACAGGGGGCTCCGAGCAGTACTTC.

This rearrangement joins TRBV2 to TRBJ1-2; D is ambiguous. Trimming removed 2 bases from V and 2 bases from J, with 3 bases in between. The CDR3 runs 12 residues. The germline gives CDR1 SNHLY, CDR2 FYNNEI. The CDR3 bases are TGTGCCAGCAGTGAACGGAACTATGGCTACACCTTC. Its translation is CASSERNYGYTF.

The rearrangement joins TRBV12-5 to TRBJ2-7, with D perhaps being TRBD1 or TRBD2 (5 bases each). Per germline, CDR1 LGHNT and CDR2 FRNRAP. The CDR3 contains 16 residues. The V end was cut by 3 bases, the J end by 4 bases, with 19 bases between. This chain's CDR3 is CASGFYRREKRYEQYF. Here the CDR3 DNA reads TGTGCTAGTGGTTTTTATCGCAGGGAGAAACGGTACGAGCAGTACTTC.

This rearrangement joins TRBV6-5 to TRBJ2-2; possibly TRBD2 for D (6 bases). The germline CDR1 and CDR2 sequences are MNHEY and SVGAGI. The CDR3 consists of 12 residues. V was pared by 10 bases and J by 6 bases, with 12 bases between. CDR3 sequence reads: CATKREAGELFF. The CDR3 bases are TGTGCCACTAAGAGGGAGGCCGGGGAGCTGTTTTTT.

This chain connects TRBV7-2 to TRBJ1-2; 7 bases map to TRBD1. CDR3 length: 14 amino acids. Unmatched junction bases numbered 6, after V lost 4 bases and J lost 4 bases. Germline CDR1 and CDR2: SGHTA and FQGNSA. CDR3 protein: CASSSSGGSYGYTF. The CDR3 nucleotides are TGTGCCAGCAGCTCCTCAGGGGGTAGCTATGGCTACACCTTC.

V is TRBV7-6 and J is TRBJ1-1, with a weak D call TRBD1 (6 bases). The CDR3 is 16 amino acids. Trimming cost V 10 bases and J 1 base, with 22 bases left between them. CDR1 is SGHVS and CDR2 is FNYEAQ in the germline V gene. Here the CDR3 DNA reads TGTGCCACCAGTTGGGACCCAGGGACACAGAACACTGAAGCTTTCTTT. Translation gives CATSWDPGTQNTEAFF.

The CDR3: CASSGDRNYGYTF. CDR3 DNA sequence: TGTGCCAGCTCCGGAGACAGAAACTATGGCTACACCTTC. V gene TRBV18 combines with J gene TRBJ1-2; tentatively, D is TRBD1 (5 bases). The CDR3 runs to 13 residues. From germline, CDR1 is KGHSH and CDR2 LQKENI. Trimming shortened V by 6 bases and J by 2 bases, and 10 bases separated the two germline ends.

The V and J genes are TRBV10-3 and TRBJ1-1; no clear D. Trimming shortened V by 5 bases and J by 3 bases, and 13 bases separated the two germline ends. Germline V gene lookup returns CDR1 ENHRY and CDR2 SYGVKD. This CDR3 is built from 14 residues. CDR3 bases: TGTGCCATCAGTCTCCCGGGCGGGGACACTGAAGCTTTCTTT. This translates into CAISLPGGDTEAFF.

The V and J genes are TRBV7-2 and TRBJ1-6, with a weak D call TRBD1 (6 bases). This CDR3 is built from 17 residues. V was cut by 5 bases and J by 2 bases, with 16 bases left in between. CDR1 and CDR2 from the germline V gene are SGHTA and FQGNSA. The DNA of the CDR3 is TGTGCCAGCAGCACCCCGGGGGGCGCCGCCTATAATTCACCCCTCCACTTT. Protein product: CASSTPGGAAYNSPLHF.

Remarks on this clone: The junction shows a germline mismatch at one end, possibly a read error. The chain recombines TRBV29-1 with TRBJ2-2; possibly TRBD1 for D (6 bases). The CDR3 is 16 amino acids. CDR1 is SQVTM, CDR2 ANQGSEA, per germline. The CDR3 DNA reads as TGCAGCGTCGAAGAGGGCAGGGGACACGTCACCGGGGAGCTGTTTTTT. As protein: CSVEEGRGHVTGELFF.

The V and J genes are TRBV6-1 and TRBJ1-1; TRBD1 matches 8 bases. The V and J ends lost 6 bases and 3 bases, in that order; junction bases with no gene match: 3. The CDR3 is 13 amino acids. Germline values: CDR1 MNHNS, CDR2 SASEGT. The CDR3 DNA sequence: TGTGCCAGCAGCTCGACAGGGGACACTGAAGCTTTCTTT. It yields the protein CASSSTGDTEAFF.

The chain joins TRBV4-3 to TRBJ1-1, with D unresolved. Germline V gene lookup returns CDR1 LGHNA and CDR2 YSLEER. The CDR3 is 14 residues long. Trimming pared 1 base from V and 4 bases from J, leaving 10 bases between. The DNA for the CDR3 is TGCGCCAGCAGCCAAGGGGCCGGACCCACTGAAGCTTTCTTT. Its translation is CASSQGAGPTEAFF.

The V call is TRBV7-2, the J call TRBJ1-1; weak D call: TRBD1 (6 bases). The CDR3 is 13 amino acids. CDR1 SGHTA and CDR2 FQGNSA come from the germline V gene. V was shortened by 6 bases and J by 4 bases, with 12 bases between the two germline ends. In DNA form, the CDR3 reads TGTGCCAGCAGGTTGGGGGGGGCCACTGAAGCTTTCTTT. Amino acids: CASRLGGATEAFF.

This chain connects TRBV19 to TRBJ1-4; D unclear. Germline CDR1 and CDR2: LNHDA and SQIVND (reference sequence). Trimming removed 5 bases at V and 1 base at J, with 11 bases between. The length of the CDR3 is 15 residues. The CDR3 region is CASSPEGRTNEKLFF. CDR3 bases: TGTGCCAGTAGTCCCGAAGGGAGAACTAATGAAAAACTGTTTTTT.

CDR3 bases: TGTGCCAGCAATCGAGGGGACCCGCGCTACGAGCAGTACTTC. Translated, it gives CASNRGDPRYEQYF. The chain employs TRBV2 and TRBJ2-7, with D tentatively TRBD1 or TRBD2 (5 bases each). CDR1 is SNHLY, CDR2 FYNNEI, per germline. The CDR3 extends over 14 amino acids. The ends were cut back, 7 bases at V and 3 bases at J, with 16 bases in the middle.

The table lists this clone with a few counts. The chain combines TRBV15 with TRBJ1-3; D unresolved. This CDR3 comprises 14 residues. With 5 bases removed from V and 2 bases from J, the gap between germline ends came to 10 bases. CDR1 is LNHNV, CDR2 YYDKDF, per germline (reference sequence). The CDR3 is CATSSLYTGNTIYF. CDR3 DNA sequence: TGTGCCACCAGCTCCCTATACACTGGAAACACCATATATTTT.